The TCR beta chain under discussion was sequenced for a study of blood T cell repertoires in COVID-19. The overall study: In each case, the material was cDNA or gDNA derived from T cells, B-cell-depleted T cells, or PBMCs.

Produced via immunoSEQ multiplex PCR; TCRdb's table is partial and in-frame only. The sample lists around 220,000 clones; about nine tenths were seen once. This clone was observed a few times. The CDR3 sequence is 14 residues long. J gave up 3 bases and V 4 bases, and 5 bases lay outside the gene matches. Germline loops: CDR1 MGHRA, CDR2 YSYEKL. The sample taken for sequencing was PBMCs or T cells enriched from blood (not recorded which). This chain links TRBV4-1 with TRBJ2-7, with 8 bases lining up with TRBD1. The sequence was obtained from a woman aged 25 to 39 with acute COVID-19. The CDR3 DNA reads TGCGCCAGCAGCCTCAGGGGGCTTGGCTACGAGCAGTACTTC. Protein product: CASSLRGLGYEQYF.